A selection of T cell receptor beta chains follows, all from one sample in a study of control samples from healthy donors and cancer patients. TCRdb's copy holds only in-frame clones and misses some; the assay was immunoSEQ multiplex PCR. The sample contains roughly 130,000 clones, around 94% of which appear only once. The sequencing input was PBMCs. Source of these receptors: a man aged 55 to 70 with colorectal cancer. Both conserved end residues are part of each CDR3. Fields, in order: V gene, CDR3 protein.

V gene: TRBV30
CDR3 protein: CAWSVRDRGLYNEQFF

V gene: TRBV21-1
CDR3 protein: CASSNDRDHTEAFF

V gene: TRBV6-6
CDR3 protein: CASSPRRAGEETQYF

V gene: TRBV12-3/TRBV12-4
CDR3 protein: CASSLTSSSPLHF

V gene: TRBV20-1
CDR3 protein: CSGENYGYTF

V gene: TRBV19
CDR3 protein: CASSIDHLPTDGTGGAGELFF

V gene: TRBV11-2
CDR3 protein: CASSFPGLAGYEQYF

V gene: TRBV7-8
CDR3 protein: CASSLTTSGRVTTYEQYF

V gene: TRBV19
CDR3 protein: CASSTDRGLEQYF

V gene: TRBV30
CDR3 protein: CAWSNGGYNEQFF

V gene: TRBV24-1
CDR3 protein: CATSEGSREQYF

V gene: TRBV7-6
CDR3 protein: CASSLDGGVYNEQFF

V gene: TRBV30
CDR3 protein: CAWSASPETQYF

V gene: TRBV7-6
CDR3 protein: CASSLGQGRGSPLHF

V gene: TRBV11-2
CDR3 protein: CASSSNSGNTIYF